This T cell receptor beta chain was observed in a study of blood T cell repertoires in COVID-19. Across the study: The United States, Italy and Spain supplied acute and convalescent COVID-19 samples. T cells, B-cell-depleted T cells, or PBMCs provided the cDNA or gDNA that served as material.

CDR1 is SNHLY and CDR2 is FYNNEI in the germline V gene. Trimming took 4 bases from V and 1 from J; bases not matched to a gene: 0. There are 14 residues in the CDR3. Sequencing used immunoSEQ multiplex PCR; TCRdb keeps in-frame clones, though not all of them. The sample records more than 85,000 clones, around 82% being singletons. The chain joins TRBV2 to TRBJ2-2; 7 bases agree with TRBD1. The specimen sequenced was peripheral blood. This TCR came from a human donor in a cohort sampled during active or convalescent COVID-19. Here the CDR3 DNA reads TGTGCCAGCAGTGGACAGGGGAACACCGGGGAGCTGTTTTTT. Protein product: CASSGQGNTGELFF. Full variable domain (rest looked up from reference TRBV2 and TRBJ2-2): EPEVTQTPSHQVTQMGQEVILRCVPISNHLYFYWYRQILGQKVEFLVSFYNNEISEKSEIFDDQFSVERPDGSNFTLKIRSTKLEDSAMYFCASSGQGNTGELFFGEGSRLTVL.